The TCR beta chain under discussion was sequenced for a study of neurological immune-mediated disorders. General study points: The absence of any CDR3 amino acid sequence shared by expanded clones across subjects suggests that repertoires were private in all groups. The phylogenetic placement of 18 of 34 multiple sclerosis patients' repertoires in one related-CDR3 cluster constitutes a possible signature.

Source material was 2 million unsorted PBMCs, stored at -80 °C in RNAlater. TCRdb independently ran MiXCR on the 5' RACE reads; one entry per CDR3 protein. The sample includes tens of thousands of distinct CDR3 sequences, approximately 5.2% of them seen just once. This clonotype was counted at least ten times. Its antigen is not identified. This receptor was taken from a man aged 18 to 29 with multiple sclerosis. The sequenced sample was PBMCs.

The CDR3: CASSSSGFRDTQYF. In nucleotides, the CDR3 is TGTGCCAGCAGCTCTAGCGGGTTCAGGGATACGCAGTATTTT. The chain recombines TRBV7-3 with TRBJ2-3, with 8 nucleotides matching TRBD2. This CDR3 has 14 residues. Trimming removed 4 bases from V and 6 bases from J; junction bases left unmatched: 6. Germline values: CDR1 SGHTA, CDR2 FQGTGA.